This T cell receptor (beta chain) was recovered during a study of blood T cell repertoires in COVID-19. Overall study context: Researchers got acute and convalescent COVID-19 samples from the United States, Italy and Spain. PBMCs, B-cell-depleted T cells, or T cells provided the cDNA or gDNA that made up the material.

TCRdb keeps only in-frame clones here, not all; method: immunoSEQ multiplex PCR. The table lists 84,000 or so clones, 80% of them singletons. Source material: peripheral blood. This TCR came from a woman aged 80 or over with acute or convalescent COVID-19.

CDR3 loop: CASSQEGTGYAYGYTF. The CDR3 DNA follows: TGTGCCAGCAGCCAAGAGGGGACAGGGTACGCCTATGGCTACACCTTC. J is TRBJ1-2 and V is TRBV14, with 9 bases fitting TRBD1. The junction had 6 bases not matched to a gene; V was cut back by 0 bases and J by 4 bases. This CDR3 has 16 amino acids. CDR1 is SGHDN, CDR2 FVKESK, per germline. Complete variable domain (other parts from reference TRBV14 and TRBJ1-2): EAGVTQFPSHSVIEKGQTVTLRCDPISGHDNLYWYRRVMGKEIKFLLHFVKESKQDESGMPNNRFLAERTGGTYSTLKVQPAELEDSGVYFCASSQEGTGYAYGYTFGSGTRLTVV.